Following are 29 T cell receptor beta chains from one sample sequenced in a study of T cells after yellow fever vaccination (dated by TCRdb to the late 2010s). To prepare the library, 5' RACE was applied. The instrument was an Illumina NovaSeq 6000. The public reads were quality trimmed at Q25 with fastp and then assembled into clones with MiXCR by TCRdb, keeping productive beta chains. Under each unique CDR3 protein, matching rows form one entry showing the most common genes and DNA. The sample has 200,000 to 300,000 distinct CDR3 sequences on record, approximately 3.6% of them singletons. The top ten clones comprise under 20% of the sample. This specimen's treatment or condition label, interpreted: live attenuated yellow fever vaccine strain. The source was PBMCs, collected 15 days after the yellow fever booster vaccination. Receptors were obtained from a man in his late teens or twenties who received the YFV17D yellow fever vaccine.

This clonotype was observed at least ten times. The genes are TRBV12-5 and TRBJ1-1, with D maybe TRBD1 (5 bases). V lost 0 bases and J lost 1, with 12 bases in between. This CDR3 has 16 residues. Germline loops: CDR1 LGHNT, CDR2 FRNRAP. The CDR3 region is CASGLVPPDRNTEAFF. CDR3 DNA sequence: TGTGCTAGTGGTTTGGTTCCCCCAGACAGGAACACTGAAGCTTTCTTT.

This clonotype came up many times. This chain connects TRBV7-2 to TRBJ2-7; D possibly corresponds to TRBD2 (6 bases). The V end lost 6 bases, the J end lost 4 bases, and 7 bases lay between the germline ends. Germline CDR1 is SGHTA and CDR2 is FQGNSA. CDR3 length: 11 amino acids. CDR3 in DNA: TGTGCCAGCAGGGCGGGGTACGAGCAGTACTTC. Amino acid sequence: CASRAGYEQYF.

This clonotype was seen at least ten times. V gene TRBV7-9 combines with J gene TRBJ2-2; tentatively, D is TRBD1 or TRBD2 (5 bases each). CDR1 is SEHNR and CDR2 is FQNEAQ in the germline V gene (reference sequence). The CDR3 is made up of 15 amino acids. Trimming pared 5 bases from V and 0 bases from J, leaving 10 bases between. CDR3 loop: CASSRGRTNTGELFF. Written as DNA, the CDR3 is TGTGCCAGCAGCCGGGGCCGTACGAACACCGGGGAGCTGTTTTTT. The full variable domain, rest sourced from reference TRBV7-9 and TRBJ2-2, is DTGVSQNPRHKITKRGQNVTFRCDPISEHNRLYWYRQTLGQGPEFLTYFQNEAQLEKSRLLSDRFSAERPKGSFSTLEIQRTEQGDSAMYLCASSRGRTNTGELFFGEGSRLTVL.

This clonotype was observed at least ten times. The chain links TRBV25-1 to TRBJ2-5, with a weak D call TRBD1 (6 bases). Per the germline V gene, CDR1 is MGHDK and CDR2 is SYGVNS. Trimming stripped 2 bases from V and 5 bases from J, with 15 bases between. The CDR3 consists of 15 residues. CDR3 coding DNA: TGTGCCAGCAGTGAAACAGGGCGCCGAGGGGAGACCCAGTACTTC. It codes for CASSETGRRGETQYF.

This clonotype was counted many times. J is TRBJ2-1 and V is TRBV27, with TRBD1 as a possible D gene (6 bases). The CDR3 covers 17 residues. Germline lookup yields CDR1 MNHEY and CDR2 SMNVEV (reference sequence). Trimming shortened V by 3 bases and J by 0 bases, and 15 bases separated the two germline ends. CDR3 bases: TGTGCCAGCAGTTTTTTCGCCGGACAGCCCTCCTACAATGAGCAGTTCTTC. Amino acids: CASSFFAGQPSYNEQFF.

This clonotype was observed at least ten times. V and J are TRBV20-1 and TRBJ2-1, with 11 bases lining up with TRBD2. The CDR3 is made up of 15 amino acids. The V segment lost 6 bases and the J segment 5 bases; nucleotides outside the gene matches: 9. CDR1 and CDR2 (germline): DFQATT, SNEGSKA (reference sequence). This chain's CDR3 is CSAPFSGGADNEQFF. CDR3 DNA sequence: TGCAGTGCCCCCTTTAGCGGGGGGGCCGACAATGAGCAGTTCTTC.

This clonotype appeared many times. The rearrangement joins TRBV7-2 to TRBJ1-5; TRBD1 might be the D (5 bases). This CDR3 has 15 amino acids. Trimming stripped 3 bases from V and 5 bases from J, with 14 bases between. Germline loops: CDR1 SGHTA, CDR2 FQGNSA. Here the CDR3 reads CASSFNIPGDQPQHF. CDR3 coding DNA: TGTGCCAGCAGCTTCAACATCCCGGGGGATCAGCCCCAGCATTTT.

This clonotype occurred many times. The chain uses TRBV28 and TRBJ1-3; D is undetermined. Looked up from germline, CDR1 is MDHEN and CDR2 is SYDVKM. Trimming cost V 3 bases and J 4 bases, with 25 bases left between them. There are 19 residues in the CDR3. The CDR3 region has the DNA TGTGCCAGCAGTTTTTGGGCACGTCGAACGGAAAAGAGGGGAAACACCATATATTTT. Translation gives CASSFWARRTEKRGNTIYF.

This chain connects TRBV12-3 or TRBV12-4 to TRBJ1-1; unclear D gene. Trimming stripped 5 bases from V and 12 bases from J, with 22 bases between. This CDR3 region has 14 residues. CDR3 loop: CASSRAGRGFITFF. DNA of the CDR3: TGTGCCAGCAGTAGGGCTGGACGCGGATTTATAACTTTCTTT.

This clonotype was recorded at least ten times. This rearrangement joins TRBV28 to TRBJ1-5; D is unresolved. V gave up 5 bases and J gave up 5 bases, with 13 bases separating them. The V gene's germline CDR1 is MDHEN and CDR2 SYDVKM. The CDR3 is 14 residues long. The CDR3 loop is CASSEGTVHQPQHF. The CDR3 DNA sequence: TGTGCCAGCAGTGAGGGAACAGTTCATCAGCCCCAGCATTTT.

In this sample, this clonotype turned up many times. The chain is built from TRBV4-1 and TRBJ1-1; D unclear. V was cut by 4 bases and J by 1 base, with 7 bases left in between. Germline lookup yields CDR1 MGHRA and CDR2 YSYEKL. This CDR3 region has 13 residues. As DNA, the CDR3 is TGCGCCAGCAGCCTCCACAGGAACACTGAAGCTTTCTTT. It yields the protein CASSLHRNTEAFF.

In this sample, this clonotype turned up many times. The chain combines TRBV10-3 with TRBJ2-3; maybe TRBD2 (6 bases). The CDR3 loop spans 15 amino acids. V shed 4 bases and J shed 5 bases, with 16 bases lying between them. Per the germline V gene, CDR1 is ENHRY and CDR2 is SYGVKD. The CDR3 sequence: CAISVYGGVVDTQYF. In DNA, the CDR3 is TGTGCCATCAGTGTATACGGCGGGGTTGTAGATACGCAGTATTTT.

As for this clonotype: This may arise from a read error, as a much more abundant clone is one base away. The genes are TRBV7-8 and TRBJ2-3, with 8 bases identical to TRBD2. The CDR3 consists of 16 residues. Trimming at V came to 6 bases and at J to 0 bases, leaving 8 bases not matched to a gene. Germline V CDR1 and CDR2: SGHVS, FQNEAQ. CDR3 sequence: CASRISGGASTDTQYF. For the CDR3, the DNA is TGTGCCAGCAGGATTTCGGGGGGGGCCAGCACAGATACGCAGTATTTT.

This clonotype was seen many times. The chain carries TRBV20-1 and TRBJ1-6; 10 nucleotides align to TRBD1. CDR1 is DFQATT and CDR2 is SNEGSKA in the germline V gene (reference sequence). CDR3 length equals 15 residues. The ends lost 3 bases at V and 7 bases at J; junction bases unmatched: 6. The CDR3 here is CSARTGGSGNSPLHF. CDR3 nucleotide sequence: TGCAGTGCTAGGACAGGGGGCAGCGGGAATTCACCCCTCCACTTT.

In its sample, this clonotype was seen many times. This chain joins TRBV6-1 and TRBJ2-3, with a tentative D call TRBD2 (7 bases). Trimming left V 1 base short and J 5 bases short, with 22 bases between. From germline, CDR1 is MNHNS and CDR2 SASEGT. The CDR3 has 18 residues. As DNA, the CDR3 is TGTGCCAGCAGTGAAGGGTTCTCGAGGGGGGGCCTAGAAGATACGCAGTATTTT. Its protein is CASSEGFSRGGLEDTQYF.

This clonotype came up many times. V usage is TRBV28 and J usage is TRBJ1-6; D unresolved. The V gene lost 4 bases and the J gene lost 18 bases, with 13 bases spanning the gap. CDR3 length: 11 amino acids. The germline V gene has CDR1 MDHEN and CDR2 SYDVKM. CDR3 DNA: TGTGCCAGCAGTTCTGGAACCTTGTGCCACTTT. The encoded protein is CASSSGTLCHF.

This clonotype was seen repeatedly, ten times or more. The rearrangement joins TRBV5-8 to TRBJ2-3; D might be TRBD1 or TRBD2, each matching 5 bases. The CDR3 is made up of 14 amino acids. V was trimmed by 5 bases and J by 2 bases, leaving 12 bases between them. Germline CDR1 SGHTS, CDR2 YDEGEE. The CDR3 nucleotides read TGTGCCAGCAGGAACGACGGGGCCACAGATACGCAGTATTTT. It codes for CASRNDGATDTQYF.

This clonotype was picked up many times. This chain links TRBV20-1 with TRBJ2-7; 9 bases are a match to TRBD1. This CDR3 region has 15 residues. The trim removed 3 bases at V and 5 bases at J, leaving 11 bases unmatched. Germline V gene lookup returns CDR1 DFQATT and CDR2 SNEGSKA (reference sequence). The CDR3 nucleotides are TGCAGTGCTAGGTCGGACAGGGGATTAGACGACGAGCAGTACGTC. Translating it yields CSARSDRGLDDEQYV.

The J gene is TRBJ1-5, the V gene TRBV3-1; 11 bases agree with TRBD1. In germline, CDR1 is LGHDT, CDR2 YNNKEL (reference sequence). The ends lost 1 base at V and 5 bases at J; junction bases unmatched: 1. This CDR3 region has 15 residues. In nucleotides, the CDR3 is TGTGCCAGCAGCCAAGGGACAGGGGGCGATCAGCCCCAGCATTTT. It codes for CASSQGTGGDQPQHF.

This clonotype was observed at least ten times. The chain links TRBV4-1 to TRBJ1-6; D gene ambiguous. From germline, CDR1 is MGHRA and CDR2 YSYEKL. Trimming cost V 3 bases and J 7 bases, with 7 bases left between them. The CDR3 consists of 13 residues. The CDR3 bases are TGCGCCAGCAGCCAGCTACAGAATTCACCCCTCCACTTT. This codes for CASSQLQNSPLHF.

At least ten counts were recorded for this clonotype. The chain uses TRBV4-3 and TRBJ1-6; D is possibly TRBD1 (6 bases). There are 13 residues in the CDR3. The ends were cut back, 6 bases at V and 6 bases at J, with 9 bases in the middle. Germline V gene data show CDR1 as LGHNA and CDR2 as YSLEER. The CDR3 coding sequence is TGCGCCAGCAGTAAGGGGGGTAATTCACCCCTCCACTTT. It specifies CASSKGGNSPLHF.

This clonotype was picked up many times. The chain couples TRBV10-3 to TRBJ2-2; TRBD1 matches at 12 bases. Losses at the gene ends were 6 bases for V and 4 bases for J; bases not matched to a gene: 12. CDR3 length equals 18 residues. Germline CDR1 and CDR2: ENHRY and SYGVKD. CDR3 nucleotide sequence: TGTGCCATCAGACCGGGACAGGGGGCCGTCCGTAGCACCGGGGAGCTGTTTTTT. This codes for CAIRPGQGAVRSTGELFF.

Only a few counts were recorded for this clonotype. CDR3: CASSYSRTGSGANVLTF. CDR3 DNA sequence: TGTGCCAGCAGTTACTCTCGGACGGGCTCTGGGGCCAACGTCCTGACTTTC. This chain uses TRBV6-2 or TRBV6-3 with TRBJ2-6, with D unclear. Germline V gene sequence: CDR1 MNHEY, CDR2 SVGEGT. The V end was cut by 0 bases, the J end by 0 bases, with 9 bases between. The CDR3 totals 17 residues.

The table lists this clonotype with many counts. The chain couples TRBV18 to TRBJ2-1, with D unclear. This CDR3 comprises 13 residues. V was pared by 2 bases and J by 8 bases, with 10 bases between. The germline gives CDR1 KGHSH, CDR2 LQKENI. The CDR3 DNA sequence: TGTGCCAGCTCACCAATTGGGATCGATGAGCAGTTCTTC. The encoded protein is CASSPIGIDEQFF.

This clonotype appeared many times. This chain uses TRBV11-2 with TRBJ1-5; no firm D call. This CDR3 is built from 15 residues. Deletions cut 0 bases from V and 9 bases from J, with 15 bases between. Germline lookup yields CDR1 SGHAT and CDR2 FQNNGV. The CDR3 DNA reads as TGTGCCAGCAGCTTAGAGGGGAGGGTTAGTGGGCCCCAGCATTTT. Its protein product is CASSLEGRVSGPQHF.

With respect to this clonotype: A much larger clone differs from this one at a single base, so this may be a read error. This chain uses TRBV5-6 with TRBJ1-2; weak D call: TRBD1 (6 bases). Looked up from germline, CDR1 is SGHDT and CDR2 is YYEEEE. The CDR3 sequence is 13 residues long. CDR3 loop: CASRLAQGSGYTF. The CDR3 coding sequence is TGTGCCAGCCGCTTGGCACAGGGTAGTGGCTACACCTTC.

This clonotype was seen ten or more times. The chain recombines TRBV7-2 with TRBJ2-1; a possible D gene is TRBD2 (7 bases). The CDR3 runs 13 residues. The V gene's germline CDR1 is SGHTA and CDR2 FQGNSA. CDR3 region: CAKGGGGPNEQFF. CDR3 coding DNA: TGTGCGAAGGGAGGGGGGGGCCCGAATGAGCAGTTCTTC.

The sample holds many counts of this clonotype. The chain has TRBV27 and TRBJ2-3, with 10 nucleotides matching TRBD2. V was pared by 5 bases and J by 3 bases, with 11 bases of the junction left unmatched. CDR1 is MNHEY and CDR2 is SMNVEV in the germline V gene (reference sequence). This CDR3 is built from 17 residues. The CDR3 DNA follows: TGTGCCAGCAGTCTACTAATAGCGGGGGGCGGAACAGATACGCAGTATTTT. It codes for CASSLLIAGGGTDTQYF.

Many counts were recorded for this clonotype. V gene TRBV7-9 combines with J gene TRBJ2-2, with D uncertain. The germline CDR1 and CDR2 sequences are SEHNR and FQNEAQ (reference sequence). The CDR3 extends over 15 amino acids. V lost 5 bases, J lost 5 bases, and 15 bases lay in between. CDR3 in DNA: TGTGCCAGCAGCCCTGGGATAGGTCGGACCGGGGAGCTGTTTTTT. Amino acid sequence: CASSPGIGRTGELFF.